These 31 T cell receptor beta chains were all obtained from the same sample, sequenced in a study of blood T cell repertoires in COVID-19 (dated by TCRdb to 2019 to 2021). The method behind the library was the immunoSEQ multiplex PCR assay. TCRdb holds this immuneACCESS table with in-frame rearrangements only. Some clones are missing; in checked studies, unresolved V genes explain under half, and the rest has no known cause. This sample holds about 98,000 clones; 81% were observed only once. The ten most abundant clones make up about 10% of the sample. The sequencing sample was made of peripheral blood. These receptors were collected from a woman of 80 years or more with acute or convalescent COVID-19.

The chain has TRBV28 and TRBJ2-1; a possible D gene is TRBD2 (7 bases). This CDR3 is 15 amino acids long. Germline V gene data show CDR1 as MDHEN and CDR2 as SYDVKM. Trimming removed 4 bases at V and 5 bases at J, with 15 bases between. The CDR3 bases are TGTGCCAGCAGTTCCTACGGGGGGCCAGACAATGAGCAGTTCTTC. It is translated as CASSSYGGPDNEQFF.

The rearrangement uses TRBV7-3 and TRBJ1-1; perhaps TRBD1 as D (5 bases). The germline CDR1 and CDR2 sequences are SGHTA and FQGTGA. Deletions cut 5 bases from V and 10 bases from J, with 20 bases between. This CDR3 has 14 residues. Written as DNA, the CDR3 is TGTGCCAGCAGCACCGAAAGGCACGGGGGTCGAGCTTTCTTT. Its protein is CASSTERHGGRAFF.

This chain connects TRBV6-5 to TRBJ2-7; no reliable D call. The ends were cut back, 8 bases at V and 0 bases at J, with 14 bases in the middle. Germline CDR1 and CDR2: MNHEY and SVGAGI. This CDR3 is 14 amino acids long. CDR3 nucleotides: TGTGCCAGCCCTCTAACCGGAGACTCCTACGAGCAGTACTTC. This sequence encodes CASPLTGDSYEQYF.

This clone appeared once. CDR3: CASSRTGVDSPLHF. CDR3 DNA: TGTGCCAGCAGTAGGACAGGGGTTGATTCACCCCTCCACTTT. V gene TRBV6-5 combines with J gene TRBJ1-6, with 9 bases aligning to TRBD1. Trimming at V came to 5 bases and at J to 8 bases, leaving 4 bases not matched to a gene. Germline V CDR1 and CDR2: MNHEY, SVGAGI. The CDR3 spans 14 residues.

In its sample, this clone was seen a few times. The chain has TRBV5-1 and TRBJ1-2; no firm D call. Trimming cost V 0 bases and J 2 bases, with 5 bases left between them. The germline CDR1 and CDR2 sequences are SGHRS and YFSETQ. The CDR3 has 13 amino acids. The CDR3 region has the DNA TGCGCCAGCAGCTTGGCCGTAAACTATGGCTACACCTTC. This sequence encodes CASSLAVNYGYTF.

CDR3 residues: CASSESGGAVDTQYF. CDR3 sequence (DNA): TGTGCCAGCAGTGAAAGCGGGGGGGCCGTAGATACGCAGTATTTT. The J gene is TRBJ2-3, the V gene TRBV25-1; 10 bases line up with TRBD2. Germline V gene lookup returns CDR1 MGHDK and CDR2 SYGVNS. Losses at the gene ends were 2 bases for V and 5 bases for J; bases not matched to a gene: 4. CDR3 length: 15 amino acids.

This clone showed up just once. The chain links TRBV10-2 to TRBJ2-7; tentatively, D is TRBD2 (5 bases). From germline, CDR1 is WSHSY and CDR2 SAAADI. The length of the CDR3 is 14 residues. The ends were cut back, 6 bases at V and 4 bases at J, with 16 bases in the middle. The CDR3 DNA follows: TGCGCCAGCAGGTTGCGGGCCGGGGTTTACGAGCAGTACGTC. Translated, it gives CASRLRAGVYEQYV.

This clone was seen a few times. The chain is built from TRBV6-5 and TRBJ1-2; TRBD1 matches 7 bases. V gave up 5 bases and J gave up 4 bases; unmatched junction bases: 10. From germline, CDR1 is MNHEY and CDR2 SVGAGI. The CDR3 is made up of 15 amino acids. CDR3 DNA: TGTGCCAGCAGTCGCGAGGGGGCCTTACTCTATGGCTACACCTTC. This gives the protein CASSREGALLYGYTF.

The CDR3 DNA reads TGTGCCAGCTCACCGGGAGGACTGCGCACAGATACGCAGTATTTT. It specifies CASSPGGLRTDTQYF. The chain combines TRBV18 with TRBJ2-3; D might be TRBD2 (6 bases). Germline assignment: CDR1 KGHSH and CDR2 LQKENI. Trimming pared 3 bases from V and 1 base from J, leaving 11 bases between. The CDR3 sequence is 15 residues long.

In this sample, this clone turned up a few times. The chain couples TRBV5-1 to TRBJ1-2; 11 bases match TRBD1. The CDR3 consists of 14 residues. The germline V gene has CDR1 SGHRS and CDR2 YFSETQ. Unmatched junction bases numbered 4, after V lost 5 bases and J lost 4 bases. Here the CDR3 DNA reads TGCGCCAGCAGGTCCGGGACAGGGGGCTATGGCTACACCTTC. This codes for CASRSGTGGYGYTF.

The chain employs TRBV21-1 and TRBJ1-1. TRBV21-1 is a listed pseudogene. The CDR3 contains 18 residues. CDR3 sequence reads: CASSKEKWEREGNTEAFF. Written as DNA, the CDR3 is TGTGCCAGCAGCAAAGAGAAGTGGGAGAGGGAGGGTAACACTGAAGCTTTCTTT.

This clone was seen a few times. The chain couples TRBV3-1 (or the pseudogene TRBV3-2) to TRBJ1-2, with D possibly matching TRBD1 (6 bases). The CDR3 runs 14 residues. The germline gives CDR1 LGHDT, CDR2 YNNKEL (reference sequence). The ends were cut back, 4 bases at V and 5 bases at J, with 14 bases in the middle. CDR3 sequence reads: CASSPHHRAYGYTF. CDR3 DNA sequence: TGTGCCAGCAGCCCCCACCACAGGGCTTATGGCTACACCTTC.

This rearrangement joins TRBV6-5 to TRBJ2-7; a possible D gene is TRBD1 (5 bases). The CDR3 is 13 amino acids. The V end lost 6 bases, the J end lost 0 bases, and 9 bases lay between the germline ends. The germline CDR1 and CDR2 sequences are MNHEY and SVGAGI. The CDR3 loop reads CASRDTNSYEQYV. DNA for the CDR3: TGTGCCAGCAGGGACACAAACTCCTACGAGCAGTACGTC.

This rearrangement joins TRBV13 to TRBJ1-3; TRBD1 aligns across 7 bases. This CDR3 has 16 residues. Trimming at V came to 7 bases and at J to 2 bases, leaving 11 bases not matched to a gene. Germline CDR1 and CDR2: PRHDT and FYEKMQ (reference sequence). The CDR3 DNA follows: TGTGCCAGCACCCAAACAGGGGAATTGACTGGAAACACCATATATTTT. Protein sequence: CASTQTGELTGNTIYF.

The rearrangement uses TRBV19 and TRBJ1-2; 8 nucleotides match TRBD1. The CDR3 extends over 15 amino acids. With V trimmed by 6 bases and J by 4 bases, 10 bases remained unmatched. Germline V gene sequence: CDR1 LNHDA, CDR2 SQIVND (reference sequence). The CDR3 reads CASSSWRDRFYGYTF. In DNA, the CDR3 is TGTGCCAGTAGCAGTTGGCGGGACAGGTTCTATGGCTACACCTTC.

For this clone: Other nucleotide sequences from this sample produce the same CDR3. The chain links TRBV7-6 to TRBJ1-3; 9 positions agree with TRBD1. Germline-derived CDR1 and CDR2 are SGHVS and FNYEAQ. The CDR3 runs 16 residues. Unmatched junction bases numbered 3, after V lost 3 bases and J lost 0 bases. The chain's CDR3 is CASSLGQGRSGNTIYF. CDR3 DNA: TGTGCCAGCAGCTTGGGACAGGGCCGCTCTGGAAACACCATATATTTT.

This clone was counted once. As DNA, the CDR3 is TGTGCCAGCAGTTATGGACAGATCTACAATGAGCAGTTCTTC. Amino acids: CASSYGQIYNEQFF. The chain couples TRBV6-2 or TRBV6-3 to TRBJ2-1, with a tentative D call TRBD1 (6 bases). V was clipped by 3 bases and J by 3 bases, with 9 bases between them. Germline V lookup: CDR1 MNHEY, CDR2 SVGEGT. The CDR3 is 14 residues long.

The V call is TRBV2, the J call TRBJ1-6; 10 positions match TRBD1. J gave up 8 bases and V 9 bases, and 7 bases lay outside the gene matches. This CDR3 is 14 amino acids long. Germline values: CDR1 SNHLY, CDR2 FYNNEI. The CDR3: CASLRTGGDSPLHF. DNA of the CDR3: TGTGCCAGTTTACGGACAGGGGGGGATTCACCCCTCCACTTT.

The rearrangement links TRBV7-2 to TRBJ1-1; TRBD1 aligns across 7 bases. Trimming removed 5 bases from V and 1 base from J; junction bases left unmatched: 4. In germline, CDR1 is SGHTA, CDR2 FQGNSA. The CDR3 covers 14 residues. CDR3 loop: CASSPGGKNTEAFF. The CDR3 nucleotides read TGTGCCAGCAGCCCAGGGGGGAAGAACACTGAAGCTTTCTTT. Supplemented by reference TRBV7-2 and TRBJ1-1, the full variable domain reads GAGVSQSPSNKVTEKGKDVELRCDPISGHTALYWYRQSLGQGLEFLIYFQGNSAPDKSGLPSDRFSAERTGGSVSTLTIQRTQQEDSAVYLCASSPGGKNTEAFFGQGTRLTVV.

The chain couples TRBV7-2 to TRBJ2-5; tentatively, D is TRBD1 (5 bases). CDR1 is SGHTA and CDR2 is FQGNSA in the germline V gene. V was trimmed by 7 bases and J by 4 bases, leaving 22 bases between them. The CDR3 contains 16 residues. CDR3: CASTSNWGLSGETQYF. CDR3 in DNA: TGTGCCAGCACCTCAAATTGGGGCCTAAGTGGAGAGACCCAGTACTTC.

The V and J genes are TRBV7-9 and TRBJ2-1; possibly TRBD1 for D (6 bases). This CDR3 has 15 residues. Germline V gene data show CDR1 as SEHNR and CDR2 as FQNEAQ (reference sequence). V was shortened by 3 bases and J by 2 bases, with 11 bases between the two germline ends. The CDR3 sequence is CASSLGQTPYNEQFF. The CDR3 nucleotides are TGTGCCAGCAGCTTGGGACAAACCCCCTACAATGAGCAGTTCTTC.

The chain has TRBV10-3 and TRBJ2-1; tentatively, D is TRBD2 (7 bases). Germline-derived CDR1 and CDR2 are ENHRY and SYGVKD. Trimming cost V 7 bases and J 9 bases, with 16 bases left between them. CDR3 length: 13 residues. CDR3 amino acids: CAITSAGAGEQFF. CDR3 sequence (DNA): TGTGCCATCACCTCGGCGGGGGCGGGTGAGCAGTTCTTC.

In this sample, this clone turned up a few times. The chain uses TRBV4-3 and TRBJ1-5; 8 positions agree with TRBD1. The CDR3 has 16 amino acids. Trimming removed 0 bases from V and 2 bases from J; junction bases left unmatched: 3. Germline V lookup: CDR1 LGHNA, CDR2 YSLEER. This CDR3 reads CASSQDWGQGNQPQHF. For the CDR3, the DNA is TGCGCCAGCAGCCAAGATTGGGGACAGGGCAATCAGCCCCAGCATTTT.

V is TRBV6-1 and J is TRBJ1-2, with 7 bases aligning to TRBD1. The J segment lost 7 bases and the V segment lost 1 base, leaving 3 bases of the junction unmatched. The CDR3 consists of 13 residues. Germline V gene sequence: CDR1 MNHNS, CDR2 SASEGT. The CDR3 DNA sequence: TGTGCCAGCAGTGAAGGAGGGGGCGTTGGCTACACCTTC. It translates to CASSEGGGVGYTF.

The rearrangement links TRBV20-1 to TRBJ1-5, with 10 positions matching TRBD1. V shed 3 bases and J 5 bases; nucleotides not matched to a gene: 4. This CDR3 is 14 amino acids long. Germline V lookup: CDR1 DFQATT, CDR2 SNEGSKA (reference sequence). The CDR3, as DNA: TGCAGTGCTAGTCAGGGGACAGGGGATCAGCCCCAGCATTTT. It yields the protein CSASQGTGDQPQHF.

This chain connects TRBV5-1 to TRBJ1-2, with TRBD1 matching over 7 bases. CDR1 SGHRS and CDR2 YFSETQ come from the germline V gene. The CDR3 covers 14 residues. After removal of 2 bases from V and 6 bases from J, the junction contained 7 bases not matched to a gene. The CDR3 DNA sequence: TGCGCCAGCAGCTTTAGCAGGGGGGAAGATGGCTACACCTTC. Translating gives CASSFSRGEDGYTF.

The CDR3, as DNA: TGTGCCACCAGCCCCCGGACAGGAAACACTGAAGCTTTCTTT. Its protein is CATSPRTGNTEAFF. The rearrangement joins TRBV15 to TRBJ1-1; 7 bases match TRBD1. This CDR3 has 14 amino acids. Per germline, CDR1 LNHNV and CDR2 YYDKDF (reference sequence). The trim removed 5 bases at V and 2 bases at J, leaving 5 bases unmatched.

The CDR3 region has the DNA TGTGCCAGCAGTTCGGACCACAGGGGGGCCTATGGCTACACCTTC. Translating it yields CASSSDHRGAYGYTF. The rearrangement uses TRBV6-6 and TRBJ1-2; 8 nucleotides line up with TRBD1. Germline V gene data show CDR1 as MNHNY and CDR2 as SVGAGI (reference sequence). The CDR3 contains 15 residues. V shed 4 bases and J 4 bases; nucleotides not matched to a gene: 8.

This chain uses TRBV6-2 or TRBV6-3 with TRBJ2-4; tentatively, D is TRBD2 (5 bases). With 5 bases removed from V and 0 bases from J, the gap between germline ends came to 11 bases. The CDR3 has 15 amino acids. CDR1 and CDR2 (germline): MNHEY, SVGEGT. The CDR3 spells CASSDTGLAKNIQYF. CDR3 sequence (DNA): TGTGCCAGCAGTGACACTGGACTAGCCAAAAACATTCAGTACTTC.

This chain uses TRBV4-3 with TRBJ1-1; D uncertain. The germline V gene encodes CDR1 LGHNA and CDR2 YSLEER. Trimming shortened V by 6 bases and J by 7 bases, and 15 bases separated the two germline ends. This CDR3 has 13 amino acids. CDR3 in amino acids: CASSSGQRGEAFF. The DNA for the CDR3 is TGCGCCAGCAGTTCCGGGCAGCGGGGTGAAGCTTTCTTT.

The J gene is TRBJ2-5, the V gene TRBV3-1 (or the pseudogene TRBV3-2); 8 positions agree with TRBD2. Germline V lookup: CDR1 LGHDT, CDR2 YNNKEL (reference sequence). After removal of 0 bases from V and 4 bases from J, the junction contained 13 bases not matched to a gene. This CDR3 has 18 residues. Written as DNA, the CDR3 is TGTGCCAGCAGCCAAGACCCCCGTCGAGCGGGGGCGAGAGAGACCCAGTACTTC. Translated: CASSQDPRRAGARETQYF.